These T cell receptor beta chains were read from a single sample in a study of blood T cell repertoires in COVID-19. TCRdb's copy holds only in-frame clones and misses some; the assay was immunoSEQ multiplex PCR. Of fewer than 200,000 clones in the sample, roughly 82% were seen once. Sequenced sample: peripheral blood. The receptor source for this set is a woman between 55 and 75 years old with COVID-19, enrolled during active disease. Each CDR3 is given with its conserved first and last residue. The D gene is left open where the match is weak.

>.|TRBJ1-2|TRBV7-2
CASSLGQGYGYTF
>TRBD1|TRBJ2-2|TRBV7-2
CASSLAKGGPTGELFF
>.|TRBJ1-4|TRBV5-1
CASSPSNRRGEEKLFF
>TRBD1|TRBJ1-5|TRBV19
CASSMTGQGLNQPQHF
>.|TRBJ2-1|TRBV23-1
CASSQFGNEQFF
>.|TRBJ2-2|TRBV5-1
CASSLAVDTGELFF
>.|TRBJ2-3|TRBV11-3
CASSLGRKDTQYF
>.|TRBJ1-1|TRBV29-1
CSVDLGGGTEAFF
>TRBD1|TRBJ2-1|TRBV19
CASSSRQGKHNEQFF
>TRBD1|TRBJ1-5|TRBV7-3
CASSRDRGQPQHF
>.|TRBJ1-5|TRBV6-5
CASASGGNQPQHF
>.|TRBJ2-1|TRBV19
CASSSRQAEAYNEQFF
>.|TRBJ1-2|TRBV15
CATSTDPLESYGYTF
>TRBD1|TRBJ1-3|TRBV11-2
CASSTDRGHTIYF
>.|TRBJ1-1|TRBV3-1/TRBV3-2
CASSQDLPGTEAFF
>.|TRBJ2-5|TRBV2
CASSGYRSVEGQYF
>TRBD1|TRBJ2-6|TRBV18
CASSLGTGSSGANVLTF
>.|TRBJ1-3|TRBV3-1/TRBV3-2
CASSRRGGSSGNTIYF
>TRBD2|TRBJ2-3|TRBV6-4
CASSDSGLATDTQYF
>.|TRBJ2-1|TRBV4-1
CASSQGGLEQFF
>.|TRBJ2-1|TRBV5-1
CASSLAGVSYNEQFF
>TRBD1|TRBJ1-1|TRBV19
CASSINGRTGTTEAFF
>.|TRBJ2-6|TRBV28
CASSLSGTSNVLTF
>.|TRBJ2-7|TRBV4-3
CASSQGGQGTYEQYF
>.|TRBJ1-6|TRBV6-6
CASQGQSSYNSPLHF
>.|TRBJ2-1|TRBV6-4
CASSVKAEGSYNEQFF
>TRBD2|TRBJ2-3|TRBV19
CASSIRLAGDTQYF
>.|TRBJ1-1|TRBV6-5
CASRFQFRVVTEAFF
>.|TRBJ1-5|TRBV16
CASSQLGREGQPQHF
>TRBD1|TRBJ1-4|TRBV9
CASSPRGDNEKLFF
>TRBD1|TRBJ1-3|TRBV29-1
CSVDPGQFSGNTIYF
>TRBD2|TRBJ2-1|TRBV11-3
CASSLEGTRSYNEQFF
>TRBD2|TRBJ2-1|TRBV9
CASSPGGSSYNEQFF
>.|TRBJ2-2|TRBV7-9
CASTLTGELFF
>.|TRBJ2-6|TRBV7-7
CASSPSGANVLTF
>TRBD2|TRBJ2-6|TRBV9
CASSVAPRLAGLTGANVLTF
>TRBD2|TRBJ2-1|TRBV5-4
CASRPRLAGSSSSYNEQFF
>.|TRBJ1-1|TRBV28
CASSTSKGAHTEAFF
>TRBD2|TRBJ2-1|TRBV7-9
CASSASPGLAGGPYNEQFF
>TRBD1|TRBJ1-5|TRBV28
CASSFVMWKGQVGNQPQHF
>TRBD1|TRBJ2-4|TRBV5-8
CASSWSPGQGIVQAKNIQYF
>.|TRBJ1-2|TRBV7-8
CASSLGAGVRNYGYTF
>TRBD1|TRBJ1-2|TRBV5-1
CASSLTGEINYGYTF
>.|TRBJ2-7|TRBV6-6
CASKTSRHEQYF
>TRBD2|TRBJ2-1|TRBV6-2/TRBV6-3
CASSYPPGLAGYNEQFF
>.|TRBJ1-1|TRBV19
CASQVGPNAEAFF
>TRBD2|TRBJ2-2|TRBV7-2
CASSLDPRTSGRVDGELFF
>.|TRBJ1-6|TRBV18
CASSPETRTENSPLHF
>.|TRBJ1-5|TRBV10-1
CASRGVDSNQPQHF
>.|TRBJ1-1|TRBV14
CASSQDLGGNTEAFF
>TRBD2|TRBJ2-5|TRBV28
CASSFMTSGEETQYF
>TRBD2|TRBJ2-3|TRBV5-1
CASSPGGAETDTQYF
>TRBD1|TRBJ1-5|TRBV15
CATSRDGQGDQPQHF
>TRBD2|TRBJ2-1|TRBV29-1
CSVDSGTSGSYNEQFF
>TRBD2|TRBJ2-5|TRBV29-1
CSVGLAGFSRGETQYF
>TRBD2|TRBJ2-6|TRBV5-1
CASREGGSSGANVLTF
>TRBD1|TRBJ2-1|TRBV29-1
CSGFGQANEQFF
>.|TRBJ2-1|TRBV12-3/TRBV12-4
CASSAGSNEQFF
>.|TRBJ2-5|TRBV6-6
CASSSPAGLQETQYF